This T cell receptor (beta chain) was sequenced in a study of cytomegalovirus exposure and HLA in healthy donors (dated by TCRdb to between 2016 and 2019). A note on the overall study: An earlier analysis of 587 of the donors reported 250 to 300 Gb of sequence data and roughly 110 million unique TCR beta sequences from about 180 million T cells. Rather than drawing on any new phenotypic data, the later analysis identified candidate immune exposures from TCR beta sequences and the way those sequences occurred across donors. All discovery cohort repertoires had been generated on a single sequencing platform. The study used immunosequencing to profile the T cell repertoires of more than 650 subjects and linked those repertoires to cytomegalovirus serostatus. In addition to the first cohort of hundreds of subjects, a separate validation cohort of approximately 120 different subjects was used. Donor age, sex, ethnicity and CMV serostatus were collected together with the repertoire data. Among several hundred genotyped donors of the cohort, an average of about 240,000 unique TCR beta nucleotide sequences was sequenced per donor, of which roughly 17% were non-productive. To predict cytomegalovirus infection status, the study combined high-throughput TCR immunosequencing, statistical association of individual TCRs with disease status, and machine learning. A later analysis re-analyzed previously published TCR beta repertoires from about 600 donors and added high-resolution HLA genotyping to study TCR occurrence patterns. Of the roughly 430 genotyped donors, approximately 83% fell in the genetic ancestry cluster associated with self-reported Caucasian donors. In an earlier analysis of around 540 of the donors, high-throughput TCR beta sequencing was used to judge whether each TCR beta V gene segment behaved as functional or pseudogenic. A later genetic analysis took genome-wide SNP genotypes for about 65% of the 666 donors and used that subset as a discovery cohort. Roughly five DR-DQ haplotypes were handled as single units for association and clustering because linkage in the cohort was strong. Typing coverage varied by locus: roughly 629-640 donors for A, B, C, DRB1 and DQB1; approximately 500 for DQA1; over 600 for DPA1; around 450 for DPB1. HLA typing included class I and class II loci at four-digit resolution. An early release covering roughly 580 HLA-typed donors comprised about 300 gigabases of sequencing data and roughly 86 million unique TCR sequences. The study aimed to test whether cataloging public T cell receptors could reveal signatures of past pathogen exposure. The paper as a whole reports these results and caveats: Because the 87-base-pair reads could not distinguish some IMGT-functional V segments, including TRBV6-2 and TRBV6-3, those segments were excluded. HLA typing was unavailable for some donors at each locus, so association tests used only the typed subset. Most CMV-associated TCR beta chains appeared to be HLA-restricted in a later analysis, and the HLA associations seemed to be driven largely by CMV exposure. Compared with equally common non-associated chains, HLA-associated TCR beta chains in a later analysis were more clonally expanded and had lower generation probabilities. It was suggested by the authors that the approach could potentially be generalized to other disease states and immunological phenotypes. For the cohort, immune exposure information was limited to CMV serostatus. In vitro tests confirmed that three of the cytomegalovirus-associated TCR beta chains recognize cytomegalovirus antigens. In a later analysis, TCR association rates were found to vary across HLA loci, with the most associated TCRs seen for DRB1 alleles and the fewest for HLA-C alleles. In this cohort, only TCR beta chains were sequenced, and detectable features were limited by the absence of alpha or paired-chain data. A later genetic analysis reported fewer N-insertions in productive TCRs among donors in an Asian-associated ancestry cluster than the roughly 640-donor mean. A further reported finding was that TCR beta sequences accurately predicted the HLA-A and HLA-B alleles for most subjects in the first cohort. Assigning TCR associations to individual alleles was difficult when HLA alleles, especially DR and DQ, strongly co-occurred. The classifier was reported to diagnose cytomegalovirus status with high specificity and sensitivity in both the original cohort and the validation cohort. Most TCR sequences were observed very rarely across donors, whereas some public TCRs were present in many individuals. The study listed 150 to 200 TCR beta chains as associated with cytomegalovirus. V-gene and J-gene trimming of TCR beta chains was associated with a missense DCLRE1C variant in a later genetic analysis, and the association was replicated in an independent cohort. A later analysis associated 16,951 TCR beta sequences with specific HLA alleles at a false discovery rate of 0.05. According to a later analysis, parvovirus B19, influenza, CMV and Epstein-Barr virus appeared linked to several top co-occurrence clusters. A group of highly shared sequence variants was considered likely to be a technical artifact of the sequencing pipeline. Sequencing depth was assumed to be roughly uniform across donors in the presence/absence analyses, though that assumption may not hold. Linkage disequilibrium might explain the correlated functional status among segregating V segments, but an unknown experimental factor could not be ruled out. In an earlier analysis of under 600 of the donors, most TCR beta V segments were observed in productive rearrangements about 90% or about 30% of the time, broadly matching IMGT annotations. The earlier analysis of about 600 of the donors excluded roughly 16 rarely observed V segments, including chromosome 9 orphons, because counts were too low.

With respect to this clone: Its antigen remains undetermined. The input lacks base qualities; no much larger clone sits a single base away. The sample carries other DNA sequences with the same CDR3.

In total, roughly 670 healthy bone marrow donors made up the cohort. All cohort members were sampled while nominally healthy, although unrecorded immune exposures were likely present. The donor tested CMV seropositive, placing the donor among the 310 or so seropositive members of the cohort. Every donor gave a peripheral blood sample, and the peripheral blood mononuclear cells from that sample were used for TCR beta sequencing. Genomic DNA was extracted from the blood cell samples with the Qiagen DNeasy Blood Extraction Kit. The germline V gene encodes CDR1 SGHTA and CDR2 FQGNSA. The V end gives up 5 bases and the J end 4 bases, leaving 6 bases in the junction not matched to a gene. From the cysteine through the phenylalanine, the CDR3 covers 15 amino acids. Just CDR3 DNA is preserved here, 45 bases in frame from base 1. The library was obtained by the immunoSEQ multiplex PCR assay. For the multiplex PCR, a mixture combining 60 forward primers for TCR Vbeta segments and 13 reverse primers for TCR Jbeta segments was used. The CDR3 region of rearranged TCR beta genes was amplified from genomic DNA by a multiplex PCR assay. The amplified TCR beta libraries were sequenced on the Illumina HiSeq System as 87-base-pair reads. Processing in the source paper ran as follows. A later analysis tallied around 80 million unique TCR beta chains across the 666 repertoires, and approximately 12 million of those chains were shared by two or more donors. A nearest-neighbor algorithm error-corrected the raw reads and collapsed the reads into unique sequences, merging closely related sequences to remove PCR and sequencing errors. V, D and J gene segments were assigned by aligning CDR3 sequences to IMGT reference sequences. For a sequence to be retained, a match of at least six nucleotides was required to both a V gene segment and a J gene segment. Rearrangements were classified as productive when the CDR3 lacked stop codons and remained in frame with V and J, and all other rearrangements were classified as non-productive. Following IMGT convention, CDR3 was defined as the stretch from the second conserved V-encoded cysteine up to the conserved J-encoded phenylalanine. Sequences without an unambiguous match to a single V gene segment were excluded from the earlier analysis of several hundred of the donors. An earlier analysis of approximately 590 of the donors classified V segments as functional when productive rearrangements were above 56.7% and as segregating when the standard deviation between donors was above 5%. A statistical classification framework was developed to diagnose cytomegalovirus status using the catalog of TCR beta chain sequences. V and J gene assignment, in a later analysis, came from comparing TCR nucleotide sequences with IMGT/GENE-DB human TR gene sequences. In a later analysis, CDR3 sequences and most-parsimonious VDJ recombination scenarios were assigned using the TCRdist pipeline. In a later analysis, every TCR beta chain was defined by the combination of its CDR3 amino acid sequence and its V-gene family, and reads without a unique V-gene family were dropped. A later analysis removed 500 to 600 highly shared, low-generation-probability nucleotide sequences to deal with suspected cross-contamination and a sequencing artifact. In a later analysis, a clonal expansion index for each public chain was calculated from normalized within-repertoire ranks of inferred template counts. Generation probabilities in a later analysis came from a VDJ recombination model fitted to out-of-frame rearrangements, and those results were checked against IGoR. In a later analysis, hypergeometric tests were used to score TCR-TCR, TCR-HLA and TCR-CMV co-occurrence, with a repertoire-size bias correction applied to TCR pairs. A later analysis estimated false discovery rates by permuting HLA or CMV assignments 20 times. In a later analysis, co-occurring TCRs were grouped with DBSCAN, and TCRdist sequence similarity was added when clustering was performed within HLA-allele-positive subsets. For co-occurrence clustering, repertoires with fewer than 30,000 or more than 120,000 public chains were excluded, along with about five repertoires with anomalous nucleotide sharing. Imported from immuneACCESS, the table was reduced by TCRdb to in-frame sequences with V and J called. These copies leave out some clones; in studies compared against another copy, an unresolved V gene accounts for under half, and the cause of the remainder is not known. V and J calls and clone size come straight from that table; D and trimming were deduced from the DNA. The sample table holds approximately 210,000 clones, of which about 80% were seen once. The ten largest clones add up to 9.5% to 13% of the sample.

This TCR was sampled from a woman between 45 and 60 years old in good health and CMV-seropositive. The rearranged segments are TRBV7-2 and TRBJ2-5, and 11 junction bases match TRBD2. The sample taken for sequencing was PBMCs. The DNA reads as follows: TGTGCCAGCAGCCCCACTAGCGGGGGAGGAGAGACCCAGTACTTC. This gives the protein CASSPTSGGGETQYF.